This T cell receptor beta chain stems from a study of beta chain features in type 1 diabetes. Study-level background: Regarding age, gender and cell yields, patients proved similar to healthy donors. Study-wide results and limits: Among patients, naive, central memory and Treg TCRB repertoires appeared more similar than among healthy donors. Moderate but significant shortening of TCRB CDR3s was recorded in all four CD4+ subsets from Type 1 diabetes patients.

The germline gives CDR1 SEHNR, CDR2 FQNEAQ (reference sequence). Trimming removed 5 bases from V and 0 bases from J, with 15 bases in between. This CDR3 comprises 16 residues. Purities in excess of 95% were seen in all sorted populations. Isolated RNA was reverse transcribed in full, so expressed TCRB transcripts were sequenced. Approximately 3.6 million reads was the average for naive, central memory and regulatory T cell samples. Profiled with immunoSEQ multiplex PCR; TCRdb holds only in-frame clones, not every one. The repertoire holds 95,000 to 150,000 clones, with around 15% as singletons. This clone was counted between two and nine times. No antigen is known for it.

The rearrangement links TRBV7-9 to TRBJ2-3, with a weak D call TRBD2 (7 bases). Input material: central memory CD4+ T cells from blood. The receptor was derived from a man younger than 40 with type 1 diabetes. The CDR3 DNA sequence: TGTGCCAGCAGCCCAGGGGCGGGGGCAAGCACAGATACGCAGTATTTT. Its translation is CASSPGAGASTDTQYF.